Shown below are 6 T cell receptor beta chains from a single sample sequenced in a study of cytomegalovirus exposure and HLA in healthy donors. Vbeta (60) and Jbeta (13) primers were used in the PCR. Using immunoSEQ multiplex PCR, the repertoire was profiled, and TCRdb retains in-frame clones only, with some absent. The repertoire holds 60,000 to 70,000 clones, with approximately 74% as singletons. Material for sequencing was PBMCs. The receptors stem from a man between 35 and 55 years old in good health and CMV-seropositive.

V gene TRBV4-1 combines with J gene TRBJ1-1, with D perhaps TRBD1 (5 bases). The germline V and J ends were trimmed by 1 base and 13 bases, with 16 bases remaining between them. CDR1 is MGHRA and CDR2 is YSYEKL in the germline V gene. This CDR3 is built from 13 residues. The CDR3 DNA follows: TGCGCCAGCAGCCAAGCGCTAGGGGTGCTTGGTTTCTTT. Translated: CASSQALGVLGFF.

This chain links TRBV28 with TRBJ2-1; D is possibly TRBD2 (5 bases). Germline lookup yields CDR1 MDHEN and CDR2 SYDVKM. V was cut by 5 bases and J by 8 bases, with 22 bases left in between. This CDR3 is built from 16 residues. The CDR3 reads CASSLIEGARIDEQFF. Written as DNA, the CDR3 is TGTGCCAGCAGTCTCATTGAGGGCGCGAGAATCGATGAGCAGTTCTTC.

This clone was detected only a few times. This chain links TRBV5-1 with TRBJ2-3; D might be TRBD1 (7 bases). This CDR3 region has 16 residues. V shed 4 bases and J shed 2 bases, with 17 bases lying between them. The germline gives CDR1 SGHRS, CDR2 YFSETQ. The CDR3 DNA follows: TGCGCCAGCAGCCTGGAGGCAGGGGGGTCCACAGATACGCAGTATTTT. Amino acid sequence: CASSLEAGGSTDTQYF.

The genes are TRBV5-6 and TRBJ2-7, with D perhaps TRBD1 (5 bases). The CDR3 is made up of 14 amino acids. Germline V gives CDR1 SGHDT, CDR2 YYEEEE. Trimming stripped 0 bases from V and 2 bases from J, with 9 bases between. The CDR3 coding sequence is TGTGCCAGCAGCTTGGTGGGGCAGACCTACGAGCAGTACTTC. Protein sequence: CASSLVGQTYEQYF.

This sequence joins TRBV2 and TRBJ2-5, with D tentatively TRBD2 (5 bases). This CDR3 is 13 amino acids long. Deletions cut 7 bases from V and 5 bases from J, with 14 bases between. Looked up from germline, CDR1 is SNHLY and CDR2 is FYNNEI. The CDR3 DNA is TGTGCCAGCATCGGGGTCTCTCGGGAGACCCAGTACTTC. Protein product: CASIGVSRETQYF.

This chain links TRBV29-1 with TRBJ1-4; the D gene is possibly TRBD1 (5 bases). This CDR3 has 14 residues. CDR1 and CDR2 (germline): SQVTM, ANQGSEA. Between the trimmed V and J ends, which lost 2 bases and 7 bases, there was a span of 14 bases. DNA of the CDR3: TGCAGCGTTGAACTAGGTCTCGGGGGTGAAAAACTGTTTTTT. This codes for CSVELGLGGEKLFF.